This T cell receptor beta chain derives from a study of human T cells and chemical hapten exposure. V lost 1 base, J lost 3 bases, and 19 bases lay in between. CDR1 and CDR2 (germline): SGHTA, FQGNSA. CDR3 length: 17 amino acids. The library tagged each cDNA molecule with unique molecular identifiers. TCRdb fed the RACE reads into MiXCR, producing one record per CDR3 protein. The sample yields fewer than 85,000 distinct CDR3 sequences, 7% to 9% seen once. In this sample, this clonotype turned up a few times. Time point reported: healthy volunteer bleed at 6 weeks. The authors' total RNA extraction used unfractionated whole blood.

J is TRBJ2-7 and V is TRBV7-2; D remains unclear. The source material was whole blood. The sequence was obtained from a male donor in good health. Some clones in this sample may be carry-over from other donors' samples. The CDR3 spells CASSLVPTGILIYEQYF. DNA of the CDR3: TGTGCCAGCAGCTTAGTTCCTACCGGCATCTTGATCTACGAGCAGTACTTC.